Given below is one T cell receptor beta chain in context. The data stem from a study of blood T cell repertoires in COVID-19. Study background: PBMCs, B-cell-depleted T cells, or T cells provided the cDNA or gDNA that made up the material.

Method: immunoSEQ multiplex PCR; TCRdb's copy keeps in-frame clones and lacks some. Here the sample spans about 26,000 clones, over 70% being singletons. Trimming cost V 3 bases and J 8 bases, with 8 bases left between them. There are 11 residues in the CDR3. Germline V CDR1 and CDR2: DFQATT, SNEGSKA (reference sequence). The receptor's source is a man aged 50 to 60 with active or convalescent COVID-19. The source material was peripheral blood. The V gene is TRBV20-1, the J gene TRBJ2-1; no clear D gene. The CDR3: CSASREDEQFF. CDR3 in DNA: TGCAGTGCTAGCCGAGAGGATGAGCAGTTCTTC.